A single sample is the source of the 26 T cell receptor beta chains below, sequenced in a study of chemoradiotherapy in HPV16-positive cancers. Here immunoSEQ multiplex PCR was the method, and the copy in TCRdb shows in-frame clones only, minus some. Counted here are 4,000 to 5,000 clones, 79% occurring once; the ten biggest clones make up 6% to 7.5%. Specimen: tumor tissue, collected from a patient who underwent chemoradiotherapy. The receptors originated from a human donor with HPV-associated anogenital cancer.

The chain employs TRBV5-1 and TRBJ1-1, with 8 nucleotides matching TRBD1. V gave up 6 bases and J gave up 1 base; unmatched junction bases: 5. The CDR3 is 14 residues long. CDR1 is SGHRS and CDR2 is YFSETQ in the germline V gene. CDR3 in DNA: TGCGCCAGCAAAACTGGACAGGGGAACACTGAAGCTTTCTTT. Translated, it gives CASKTGQGNTEAFF.

The V and J genes are TRBV9 and TRBJ2-7, with TRBD1 matching 7 bases. Trimming cost V 4 bases and J 3 bases; bases outside gene matches: 13. The CDR3 is 16 amino acids. Germline V gene sequence: CDR1 SGDLS, CDR2 YYNGEE. The CDR3 nucleotides read TGTGCCAGCAGCTCACGCCGGGACAGAAGTGTCTACGAGCAGTACTTC. Its translation: CASSSRRDRSVYEQYF.

The V call is TRBV27, the J call TRBJ1-1; 9 nucleotides agree with TRBD1. The CDR3 has 18 amino acids. Looked up from germline, CDR1 is MNHEY and CDR2 is SMNVEV (reference sequence). Losses at the gene ends were 5 bases for V and 0 bases for J; bases not matched to a gene: 13. The CDR3 sequence is CASSLLRQGGTVNTEAFF. DNA of the CDR3: TGTGCCAGCAGTCTCCTCAGACAGGGGGGTACGGTGAACACTGAAGCTTTCTTT.

The chain uses TRBV10-2 and TRBJ2-1; D is ambiguous. Trimming shortened V by 1 base and J by 7 bases, and 2 bases separated the two germline ends. CDR3 length equals 11 residues. The germline gives CDR1 WSHSY, CDR2 SAAADI. The CDR3 loop is CASSEFNEQFF. The CDR3 DNA reads TGCGCCAGCAGTGAGTTTAATGAGCAGTTCTTC.

The CDR3, as DNA: TGTGCCAGCAGCCCCCGGGACGACATGAACACTGAAGCTTTCTTT. Its protein is CASSPRDDMNTEAFF. This chain joins TRBV21-1 and TRBJ1-1. TRBV21-1 is a pseudogene segment. The CDR3 length is 15 residues.

V is TRBV6-5 and J is TRBJ2-1; unclear D gene. V was shortened by 2 bases and J by 5 bases, with 1 base between the two germline ends. Germline assignment: CDR1 MNHEY and CDR2 SVGAGI. The length of the CDR3 is 11 residues. CDR3 sequence (DNA): TGTGCCAGCAGTTACGACAATGAGCAGTTCTTC. Translated: CASSYDNEQFF.

V and J are TRBV6-5 and TRBJ1-4; tentatively, D is TRBD1 (5 bases). Trimming pared 6 bases from V and 7 bases from J, leaving 12 bases between. The germline V gene has CDR1 MNHEY and CDR2 SVGAGI. The CDR3 is 13 amino acids. CDR3 in amino acids: CASRGPGSEKLFF. The CDR3, as DNA: TGTGCCAGCAGGGGGCCAGGGAGTGAAAAACTGTTTTTT.

This chain uses TRBV9 with TRBJ2-3, with D tentatively TRBD2 (6 bases). Trimming stripped 4 bases from V and 1 base from J, with 16 bases between. The length of the CDR3 is 16 residues. Germline CDR1 is SGDLS and CDR2 is YYNGEE. The CDR3 reads CASSSHGPGGTDTQYF. The CDR3 nucleotides are TGTGCCAGCAGCTCTCACGGGCCGGGAGGCACAGATACGCAGTATTTT.

The J gene is TRBJ2-1, the V gene TRBV13; TRBD2 agrees at 11 bases. This CDR3 has 15 amino acids. CDR1 and CDR2 from the germline V gene are PRHDT and FYEKMQ (reference sequence). Unmatched junction bases numbered 7, after V lost 4 bases and J lost 8 bases. The CDR3 reads CASSSETSGTDEQFF. CDR3 in DNA: TGTGCCAGCAGCTCGGAGACTAGCGGGACGGATGAGCAGTTCTTC.

The chain carries TRBV6-1 and TRBJ2-1; D uncertain. Trimming cost V 3 bases and J 4 bases, with 16 bases left between them. CDR1 is MNHNS, CDR2 SASEGT, per germline. CDR3 length equals 16 residues. CDR3 in DNA: TGTGCCAGCAGTGATTTGGCGGCACCCGTTTACAATGAGCAGTTCTTC. Its translation is CASSDLAAPVYNEQFF.

Written as DNA, the CDR3 is TGTGCCAGCAGCCCGAGCCGGGTCTCCTACGAGCAGTACTTC. It translates to CASSPSRVSYEQYF. The rearrangement joins TRBV7-6 to TRBJ2-7; D call uncertain. CDR3 length: 14 amino acids. Germline-derived CDR1 and CDR2 are SGHVS and FNYEAQ. V gave up 5 bases and J gave up 0 bases, with 11 bases separating them.

The V and J genes are TRBV6-4 and TRBJ1-2; 7 nucleotides agree with TRBD1. V dropped 4 bases and J dropped 5; count of bases not matched to a gene: 10. Germline values: CDR1 MRHNA, CDR2 SNTAGT. This CDR3 region has 15 residues. CDR3 sequence (DNA): TGTGCCAGCAGTGCTGGGACAGACTCCGGGTATGGCTACACCTTC. This codes for CASSAGTDSGYGYTF.

The rearrangement joins TRBV18 to TRBJ2-2, with 9 nucleotides matching TRBD1. Per the germline V gene, CDR1 is KGHSH and CDR2 is LQKENI. This CDR3 contains 15 residues. The junction had 3 bases not matched to a gene; V was cut back by 3 bases and J by 4 bases. CDR3 DNA sequence: TGTGCCAGCTCACCCTCGACAGGGGGCACCGGGGAGCTGTTTTTT. Its protein product is CASSPSTGGTGELFF.

A few counts support this clone. The CDR3 nucleotides read TGTGCCAGCAGTTACTCGAGGGGGGCTTTCGGAGATACGCAGTATTTT. Translation gives CASSYSRGAFGDTQYF. This chain connects TRBV6-5 to TRBJ2-3; tentatively, D is TRBD1 or TRBD2 (6 bases each). V lost 0 bases, J lost 5 bases, and 15 bases lay in between. CDR3 length: 16 residues. Germline CDR1 reads MNHEY; CDR2 reads SVGAGI.

The chain uses TRBV7-3 and TRBJ2-7, with D unresolved. The CDR3 extends over 15 amino acids. The V gene's germline CDR1 is SGHTA and CDR2 FQGTGA. V lost 0 bases to trimming and J lost 3 bases, with 12 bases between them. The CDR3 DNA follows: TGTGCCAGCAGCTTAACGTCTAGTCAGTACTACGAGCAGTACTTC. Its translation: CASSLTSSQYYEQYF.

Worth noting for this clone: This sample also contains other DNA sequences that code for the same CDR3. V usage is TRBV14 and J usage is TRBJ2-5; D gene unclear. CDR1 and CDR2 from the germline V gene are SGHDN and FVKESK. The CDR3 length is 13 residues. V lost 3 bases and J lost 3, with 8 bases in between. This chain's CDR3 is CASSQAPKETQYF. CDR3 bases: TGTGCCAGCAGCCAGGCTCCTAAAGAGACCCAGTACTTC.

This chain joins TRBV28 and TRBJ2-5; maybe TRBD1 (6 bases). The better agreement between TRBJ2-7 and the DNA end casts doubt on the J call. CDR1 is MDHEN and CDR2 is SYDVKM in the germline V gene. This CDR3 has 12 amino acids. The CDR3, as DNA: TGTGCCAGCAGAGGGGGTTACTACGAGCAGTACTTC. Protein product: CASRGGYYEQYF.

Here the CDR3 reads CASNPGGTGGETQYF. For the CDR3, the DNA is TGTGCCAGCAACCCAGGAGGGACAGGGGGAGAGACCCAGTACTTC. The rearrangement uses TRBV27 and TRBJ2-5, with TRBD1 matching over 11 bases. Germline CDR1 is MNHEY and CDR2 is SMNVEV (reference sequence). The CDR3 is 15 amino acids. V gave up 7 bases and J gave up 4 bases; unmatched junction bases: 8.

The chain recombines TRBV28 with TRBJ2-7; maybe TRBD1 (6 bases). Germline lookup yields CDR1 MDHEN and CDR2 SYDVKM. This CDR3 has 13 residues. Trimming took 8 bases from V and 0 from J, leaving 11 bases between them. The CDR3, as DNA: TGTGCCAGCCCCGGACAGACCTCCTACGAGCAGTACTTC. This encodes CASPGQTSYEQYF.

The rearrangement links TRBV9 to TRBJ2-5, with 7 bases fitting TRBD1. The CDR3 totals 14 residues. Trimming took 3 bases from V and 5 from J; bases not matched to a gene: 7. The germline CDR1 and CDR2 sequences are SGDLS and YYNGEE. This CDR3 is CASSARGLRETQYF. The CDR3 region has the DNA TGTGCCAGCAGCGCAAGGGGGCTTCGGGAGACCCAGTACTTC.

The chain has TRBV5-1 and TRBJ1-4, with TRBD1 matching over 7 bases. The V gene's germline CDR1 is SGHRS and CDR2 YFSETQ. The CDR3 has 17 residues. J was trimmed by 0 bases and V by 4 bases; bases with no gene match: 9. CDR3 nucleotide sequence: TGCGCCAGCAGCCCCTGGGCAGGGGGTGCAACTAATGAAAAACTGTTTTTT. Translating it yields CASSPWAGGATNEKLFF.

The chain has TRBV28 and TRBJ2-2; D unresolved. This CDR3 is 14 amino acids long. The V gene lost 5 bases and the J gene lost 5 bases, with 12 bases spanning the gap. In germline, CDR1 is MDHEN, CDR2 SYDVKM. The chain's CDR3 is CASSPWRKTGELFF. CDR3 nucleotides: TGTGCCAGCAGTCCATGGCGCAAAACCGGGGAGCTGTTTTTT. The full variable domain, rest sourced from reference TRBV28 and TRBJ2-2, is DVKVTQSSRYLVKRTGEKVFLECVQDMDHENMFWYRQDPGLGLRLIYFSYDVKMKEKGDIPEGYSVSREKKERFSLILESASTNQTSMYLCASSPWRKTGELFFGEGSRLTVL.

This clone was seen a few times. This chain uses TRBV7-8 with TRBJ2-1; 7 bases are a match to TRBD2. CDR3 length: 14 amino acids. Germline loops: CDR1 SGHVS, CDR2 FQNEAQ. With V trimmed by 1 base and J by 12 bases, 9 bases remained unmatched. In DNA form, the CDR3 reads TGTGCCAGCAGCTTAGTTCGGCAGGGAGGGCGGCAGTTCTTC. Residues: CASSLVRQGGRQFF.

This chain uses TRBV7-2 with TRBJ1-6; 9 bases are shared with TRBD1. The CDR3 has 16 residues. CDR1 is SGHTA and CDR2 is FQGNSA in the germline V gene. With 4 bases clipped from V and 7 bases from J, the junction kept 8 bases outside the gene matches. The chain's CDR3 is CASSSATGGQNSPLHF. CDR3 nucleotide sequence: TGTGCCAGCAGCTCGGCAACAGGGGGCCAGAATTCACCCCTCCACTTT.

The chain joins TRBV30 to TRBJ2-5; D is undetermined. Trimming removed 2 bases at V and 5 bases at J, with 12 bases between. The CDR3 is made up of 13 amino acids. The germline gives CDR1 GTSNPN, CDR2 SVGIG (reference sequence). The chain's CDR3 is CAWSPGLEETQYF. The DNA for the CDR3 is TGTGCCTGGAGTCCCGGTCTAGAGGAGACCCAGTACTTC.

Relative to its sample, this clone is large (0.1 to 1%). J is TRBJ2-7 and V is TRBV18; 8 bases are a match to TRBD1. This CDR3 has 15 residues. Germline lookup yields CDR1 KGHSH and CDR2 LQKENI. V lost 1 base to trimming and J lost 2 bases; unmatched junction nucleotides: 4. CDR3 nucleotides: TGTGCCAGCTCACCACGGGACAGGTACCCCTACGAGCAGTACTTC. It specifies CASSPRDRYPYEQYF. Complete variable domain (other parts from reference TRBV18 and TRBJ2-7): NAGVMQNPRHLVRRRGQEARLRCSPMKGHSHVYWYRQLPEEGLKFMVYLQKENIIDESGMPKERFSAEFPKEGPSILRIQQVVRGDSAAYFCASSPRDRYPYEQYFGPGTRLTVT.